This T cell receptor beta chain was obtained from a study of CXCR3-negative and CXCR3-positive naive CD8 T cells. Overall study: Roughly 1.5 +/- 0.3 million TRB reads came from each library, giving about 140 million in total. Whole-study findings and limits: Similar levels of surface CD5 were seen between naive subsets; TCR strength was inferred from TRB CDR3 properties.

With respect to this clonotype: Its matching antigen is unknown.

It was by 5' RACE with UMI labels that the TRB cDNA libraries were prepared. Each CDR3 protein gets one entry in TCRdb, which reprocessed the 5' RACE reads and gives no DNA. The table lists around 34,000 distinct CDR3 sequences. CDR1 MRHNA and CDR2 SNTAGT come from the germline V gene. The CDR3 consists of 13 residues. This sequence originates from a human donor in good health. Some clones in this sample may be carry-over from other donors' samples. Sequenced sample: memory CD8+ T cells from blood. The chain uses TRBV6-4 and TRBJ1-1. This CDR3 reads CASSGESNTEAFF.